A selection of T cell receptor beta chains follows, all from one sample in a study of OX40 agonist ivuxolimab in advanced cancers. Assay: immunoSEQ multiplex PCR; the TCRdb copy retains only in-frame clones and omits some. The repertoire has 55,000 to 70,000 clones, 70% to 90% of them found once; the top ten carry over 0.45%. The specimen comprised CD4+ or CD8+ T cells sorted from blood, sampled in a trial of the OX40 agonist ivuxolimab. The receptors here all came from an adult with an advanced solid tumor such as melanoma, head and neck, liver or kidney cancer. The CDR3 runs from the conserved cysteine through the conserved F or W. D genes are given only for firm matches.

15	TRBD2	TRBJ2-1	TRBV29-1	CSVEQGTGGPNEQFF	TGCAGCGTTGAACAGGGAACGGGAGGGCCAAATGAGCAGTTCTTC
13	-	TRBJ1-6	TRBV4-2	CASSQAMDGPLHF	TGTGCCAGCAGCCAAGCCATGGACGGACCCCTCCACTTT
18	-	TRBJ1-1	TRBV28	CASTRYRGGRNMNTEAFF	TGTGCCAGCACCCGCTACCGCGGGGGACGGAACATGAACACTGAAGCTTTCTTT
12	-	TRBJ1-2	TRBV5-4	CASSWESRGYTF	TGTGCCAGCAGCTGGGAGTCTAGGGGCTACACCTTC
12	-	TRBJ1-1	TRBV7-2	CASSLVTAEAFF	TGTGCCAGCAGCTTAGTTACCGCTGAAGCTTTCTTT
15	TRBD1	TRBJ2-2	TRBV6-1	CATETGGAGTGELFF	TGTGCCACCGAGACAGGGGGCGCGGGCACCGGGGAGCTGTTTTTT
13	TRBD2	TRBJ2-1	TRBV5-4	CASSLAGGNEQFF	TGTGCCAGCAGCTTAGCGGGAGGCAATGAGCAGTTCTTC
14	-	TRBJ1-6	TRBV5-6	CASSLGQYNSPLHF	TGTGCCAGCAGCTTGGGCCAGTATAATTCACCCCTCCACTTT
15	-	TRBJ2-1	TRBV7-2	CASSRDSSSYNEQFF	TGTGCCAGCAGCCGGGACTCAAGCTCCTACAATGAGCAGTTCTTC
17	TRBD1	TRBJ1-5	TRBV18	CASSPPMGAGGNQPQHF	TGTGCCAGCTCACCACCGATGGGGGCAGGGGGGAATCAGCCCCAGCATTTT
15	TRBD1	TRBJ2-3	TRBV10-3	CAISVQTGLTDTQYF	TGTGCCATCAGTGTACAGACAGGGCTCACAGATACGCAGTATTTT